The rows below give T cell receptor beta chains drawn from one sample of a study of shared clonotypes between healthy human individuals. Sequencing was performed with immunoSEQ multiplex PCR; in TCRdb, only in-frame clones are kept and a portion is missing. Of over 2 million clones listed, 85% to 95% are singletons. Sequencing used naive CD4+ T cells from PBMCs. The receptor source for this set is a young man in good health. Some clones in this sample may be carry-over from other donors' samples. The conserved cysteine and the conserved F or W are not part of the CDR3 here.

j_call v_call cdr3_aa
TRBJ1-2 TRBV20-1 SAEGGYT
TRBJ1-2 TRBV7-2 ASSLGSYGYT
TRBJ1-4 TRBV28 ASRSAGREKLF
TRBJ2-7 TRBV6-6 ASSYSQGNYEQY
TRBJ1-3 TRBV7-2 ASSLGTTGNTIY
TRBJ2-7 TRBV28 ASSPHGQGASEQY
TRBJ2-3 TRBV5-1 ASSIGLASSTDTQY
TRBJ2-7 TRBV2 ASSGPSKPYEQY
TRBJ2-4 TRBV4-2 ASSQDRTGRVLAKNIQY
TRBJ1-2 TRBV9 ASSTRQGVYYGYT
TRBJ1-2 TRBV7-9 ASSLGLGTAAPKVYGYT
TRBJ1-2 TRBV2 ASSVDRDGYGYT
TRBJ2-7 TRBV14 ASSHGLAGAREQY
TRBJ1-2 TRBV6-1 ASIPGVGQSYGYT
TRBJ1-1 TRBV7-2 ASSFQANTEAF
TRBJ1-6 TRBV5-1 ASSLGGVGNSPLH
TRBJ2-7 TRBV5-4 ASSLGLSSYEQY
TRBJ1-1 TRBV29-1 SVETALSKQAF
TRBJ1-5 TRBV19 ASSNQPQH
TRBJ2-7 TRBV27 ASSDLSGRANYEQY
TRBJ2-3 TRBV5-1 ASSSGQGGDTQY
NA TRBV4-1 ATTSPSYEQY
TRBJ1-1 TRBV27 ASSPKWRNTEAF
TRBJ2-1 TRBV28 ASSPGHLGRGEQF
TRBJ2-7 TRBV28 ASSLSWYYEQY
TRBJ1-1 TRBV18 ASSPGQGYTEAF
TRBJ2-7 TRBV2 ASRRQGDEQY
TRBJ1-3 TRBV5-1 ASSLGRSGNTIY